What follows are 26 T cell receptor beta chains derived from one specimen sequenced in a study of T cells after yellow fever vaccination. MiXCR, applied by TCRdb to the 5' RACE reads, yields one record per CDR3 protein. The sample carries 550,000 to 750,000 distinct CDR3 sequences, about 13% recorded once. The sequencing here drew on PBMCs, taken on the day of the yellow fever booster vaccination. Receptors were obtained from a man younger than 45 who received the YFV17D yellow fever vaccine.

This chain uses TRBV29-1 with TRBJ2-6; D ambiguous. The germline V gene has CDR1 SQVTM and CDR2 ANQGSEA. The V gene lost 6 bases and the J gene lost 2 bases, with 5 bases spanning the gap. The CDR3 extends over 12 amino acids. CDR3 in amino acids: CSVSPGANVLTF. CDR3 bases: TGCAGCGTCTCCCCTGGGGCCAACGTCCTGACTTTC.

This CDR3 reads CASSQGGANNEQFF. CDR3 nucleotide sequence: TGTGCCAGCAGCCAAGGGGGGGCTAACAATGAGCAGTTCTTC. The rearrangement joins TRBV2 to TRBJ2-1, with D maybe TRBD2 (7 bases). The CDR3 sequence is 14 residues long. Germline V gene lookup returns CDR1 SNHLY and CDR2 FYNNEI. V lost 6 bases and J 5 bases, leaving 14 bases between the germline ends.

The J gene is TRBJ2-5, the V gene TRBV5-1; D might be TRBD2 (6 bases). This CDR3 has 15 amino acids. Trimming took off 0 bases at V and 5 bases at J, with 14 bases between the two ends. From germline, CDR1 is SGHRS and CDR2 YFSETQ. CDR3 region: CASSLESGSRETQYF. The CDR3 coding sequence is TGCGCCAGCAGCTTGGAGAGCGGGTCTAGGGAGACCCAGTACTTC. Combining the CDR3 with reference TRBV5-1 and TRBJ2-5 gives the whole variable domain KAGVTQTPRYLIKTRGQQVTLSCSPISGHRSVSWYQQTPGQGLQFLFEYFSETQRNKGNFPGRFSGRQFSNSRSEMNVSTLELGDSALYLCASSLESGSRETQYFGPGTRLLVL.

This clonotype came up a few times. The chain recombines TRBV6-2 or TRBV6-3 with TRBJ2-7; perhaps TRBD1 as D (5 bases). This CDR3 has 15 amino acids. V lost 2 bases and J 3 bases, leaving 14 bases between the germline ends. CDR1 and CDR2 (germline): MNHEY, SVGEGT. The CDR3 protein is CASSYLGPRDYEQYF. The CDR3 nucleotides read TGTGCCAGCAGTTACCTGGGCCCCAGGGACTACGAGCAGTACTTC.

This clonotype was seen a handful of times. The chain couples TRBV7-9 to TRBJ1-2, with 12 nucleotides matching TRBD1. V dropped 5 bases and J dropped 6; count of bases not matched to a gene: 7. The CDR3 is made up of 15 amino acids. Germline CDR1 and CDR2: SEHNR and FQNEAQ (reference sequence). CDR3 loop: CASSVGTGGSDGYTF. The CDR3 DNA is TGTGCCAGCAGCGTCGGGACAGGGGGCTCGGATGGCTACACCTTC.

This clonotype was picked up a small number of times. The gene calls are TRBV12-3 or TRBV12-4 and TRBJ1-6; D remains unclear. CDR3 size: 14 residues. Trimming pared 5 bases from V and 7 bases from J, leaving 12 bases between. CDR3 region: CASSGPRSNSPLHF. DNA for the CDR3: TGTGCCAGCAGTGGACCCCGGTCCAATTCACCCCTCCACTTT.

The chain recombines TRBV6-5 with TRBJ1-1; D may be TRBD1 (5 bases). Trimming took off 0 bases at V and 8 bases at J, with 16 bases between the two ends. Germline CDR1 and CDR2: MNHEY and SVGAGI. This CDR3 region has 15 residues. The CDR3 here is CASSYSINRGAEAFF. CDR3 DNA: TGTGCCAGCAGTTACTCGATAAATCGAGGGGCCGAAGCTTTCTTT.

This clonotype was seen only a few times. The gene calls are TRBV9 and TRBJ2-1, with D maybe TRBD1 (6 bases). The V and J ends lost 2 bases and 6 bases respectively, with 15 bases between them. CDR1 and CDR2 (germline): SGDLS, YYNGEE. The CDR3 runs to 15 residues. CDR3 DNA sequence: TGTGCCAGCAGCGTGGGGGCTAGGTGGTCCAATGAGCAGTTCTTC. This encodes CASSVGARWSNEQFF.

This clonotype was seen more than once but under ten times. The chain combines TRBV7-6 with TRBJ2-6; D is unresolved. Trimming removed 10 bases at V and 4 bases at J, with 8 bases between. The CDR3 has 12 residues. CDR1 SGHVS and CDR2 FNYEAQ come from the germline V gene. This CDR3 reads CATTPGANVLTF. DNA for the CDR3: TGTGCCACCACCCCGGGGGCCAACGTCCTGACTTTC. The full variable domain, in which reference TRBV7-6 and TRBJ2-6 provide the parts outside the CDR3, is GAGVSQSPRYKVTKRGQDVALRCDPISGHVSLYWYRQALGQGPEFLTYFNYEAQQDKSGLPNDRFSAERPEGSISTLTIQRTEQRDSAMYRCATTPGANVLTFGAGSRLTVL.

This clonotype appeared a few times. This chain connects TRBV30 to TRBJ2-2; 10 nucleotides align to TRBD2. This CDR3 region has 16 residues. V shed 3 bases and J 4 bases; nucleotides not matched to a gene: 8. Germline CDR1 reads GTSNPN; CDR2 reads SVGIG (reference sequence). In DNA, the CDR3 is TGTGCCTGGAGACCTAGCGGGAGTCTGATCACCGGGGAGCTGTTTTTT. Protein sequence: CAWRPSGSLITGELFF.

The chain recombines TRBV3-1 with TRBJ2-3; 9 bases are a match to TRBD2. Per germline, CDR1 LGHDT and CDR2 YNNKEL (reference sequence). J lost 2 bases, V lost 5 bases, and 8 bases had no gene match. The CDR3 totals 16 residues. In DNA form, the CDR3 reads TGTGCCAGCAGCGTAGCGGGAGTGGGGGCCACAGATACGCAGTATTTT. It codes for CASSVAGVGATDTQYF.

The chain recombines TRBV25-1 with TRBJ2-3, with D possibly TRBD1 on 5 matching bases. This CDR3 comprises 16 residues. Trimming cost V 1 base and J 2 bases, with 13 bases left between them. Germline V lookup: CDR1 MGHDK, CDR2 SYGVNS. CDR3 residues: CASSEFQGRPTDTQYF. Written as DNA, the CDR3 is TGTGCCAGCAGTGAATTCCAGGGAAGACCCACAGATACGCAGTATTTT. The full variable domain, rest sourced from reference TRBV25-1 and TRBJ2-3, is EADIYQTPRYLVIGTGKKITLECSQTMGHDKMYWYQQDPGMELHLIHYSYGVNSTEKGDLSSESTVSRIRTEHFPLTLESARPSHTSQYLCASSEFQGRPTDTQYFGPGTRLTVL.

The rearrangement links TRBV6-2 or TRBV6-3 to TRBJ2-4; D remains ambiguous. The CDR3 length is 12 residues. V lost 2 bases and J lost 6, with 5 bases in between. Germline V CDR1 and CDR2: MNHEY, SVGEGT. The CDR3 DNA reads as TGTGCCAGCAGTTACGCCTTAAACATTCAGTACTTC. This encodes CASSYALNIQYF.

The chain links TRBV7-2 to TRBJ2-1; D not certain. In germline, CDR1 is SGHTA, CDR2 FQGNSA. The V end lost 4 bases, the J end lost 2 bases, and 9 bases lay between the germline ends. This CDR3 contains 14 residues. The CDR3 region has the DNA TGTGCCAGCAGCTCCCGCGCCCCCTACAATGAGCAGTTCTTC. As protein: CASSSRAPYNEQFF.

Many counts were recorded for this clonotype. The DNA of the CDR3 is TGCAGTGCTAGGGGCAGGACAGGGCACACTGAAGCTTTCTTT. Amino acid sequence: CSARGRTGHTEAFF. The gene calls are TRBV20-1 and TRBJ1-1; 8 nucleotides align to TRBD1. Losses at the gene ends were 3 bases for V and 3 bases for J; bases not matched to a gene: 6. This CDR3 is built from 14 residues. Germline CDR1 and CDR2: DFQATT and SNEGSKA (reference sequence).

The chain carries TRBV27 and TRBJ2-7; 12 bases align to TRBD1. The ends lost 7 bases at V and 7 bases at J; junction bases unmatched: 11. The CDR3 has 15 amino acids. CDR1 MNHEY and CDR2 SMNVEV come from the germline V gene (reference sequence). In DNA form, the CDR3 reads TGTGCCAGCAAAGGGCCGGGACAGGGGGCGAGGGAGCAGTACTTC. It codes for CASKGPGQGAREQYF.

This clonotype came up many times. V is TRBV12-3 or TRBV12-4 and J is TRBJ1-6; D not resolved. The CDR3 spans 15 residues. V was cut by 2 bases and J by 8 bases, with 13 bases left in between. Here the CDR3 reads CASSLSYLMDSPLHF. For the CDR3, the DNA is TGTGCCAGCAGTTTATCGTACCTTATGGATTCACCCCTCCACTTT.

This chain connects TRBV24-1 to TRBJ2-6; 7 bases map to TRBD2. This CDR3 is built from 15 residues. Germline V gene data show CDR1 as KGHDR and CDR2 as SFDVKD. V was pared by 5 bases and J by 0 bases, with 0 bases of the junction left unmatched. CDR3 loop: CATSAGGSGANVLTF. In nucleotides, the CDR3 is TGTGCCACCAGTGCGGGGGGCTCTGGGGCCAACGTCCTGACTTTC.

In this sample, this clonotype turned up a few times. The CDR3 region is CASSQDELAGANEQFF. As DNA, the CDR3 is TGCGCCAGCAGCCAAGATGAACTAGCGGGAGCCAATGAGCAGTTCTTC. The rearrangement uses TRBV4-3 and TRBJ2-1; 11 bases agree with TRBD2. V was clipped by 0 bases and J by 6 bases; unmatched bases: 4. The CDR3 has 16 amino acids. Germline V CDR1 and CDR2: LGHNA, YSLEER.

The chain combines TRBV30 with TRBJ1-4; D is possibly TRBD1 (6 bases). The CDR3 is 18 residues long. Germline V lookup: CDR1 GTSNPN, CDR2 SVGIG (reference sequence). Trimming took 2 bases from V and 6 from J, leaving 25 bases between them. The CDR3 region has the DNA TGTGCCTGGAGTAAGATGGCGATTTGGGGGGCCCCGGATGAAAAACTGTTTTTT. Translated: CAWSKMAIWGAPDEKLFF.

The table lists this clonotype with a few counts. The chain employs TRBV27 and TRBJ2-7, with D unresolved. The V gene lost 0 bases and the J gene lost 4 bases, with 13 bases spanning the gap. In germline, CDR1 is MNHEY, CDR2 SMNVEV (reference sequence). This CDR3 region has 15 residues. DNA for the CDR3: TGTGCCAGCAGTTTATCGGGTGGGAATTCGTACGAGCAGTACTTC. Its protein is CASSLSGGNSYEQYF.

The chain combines TRBV5-4 with TRBJ2-3, with TRBD2 as a possible D gene (6 bases). Deletions cut 0 bases from V and 5 bases from J, with 10 bases between. CDR1 SGHNT and CDR2 YYREEE come from the germline V gene (reference sequence). The CDR3 has 14 residues. The CDR3 loop is CASSLVLEGDTQYF. CDR3 DNA sequence: TGTGCCAGCAGCTTGGTTCTGGAGGGAGATACGCAGTATTTT.

There are a few counts of this clonotype. The chain recombines TRBV20-1 with TRBJ1-1; D is unresolved. The CDR3 length is 10 residues. V was shortened by 0 bases and J by 10 bases, with 6 bases between the two germline ends. The germline V gene has CDR1 DFQATT and CDR2 SNEGSKA (reference sequence). The CDR3 coding sequence is TGCAGTGCTAGAGATACGGCAGCTTTCTTT. Its translation: CSARDTAAFF.

The chain carries TRBV30 and TRBJ1-6; 7 bases fit TRBD1. Germline assignment: CDR1 GTSNPN and CDR2 SVGIG (reference sequence). Germline trimming cut 3 bases from V and 0 bases from J; bases unmatched to any gene: 5. This CDR3 has 16 residues. DNA for the CDR3: TGTGCCTGGAGGCTCAGGGGGAGCTCCTATAATTCACCCCTCCACTTT. Its translation: CAWRLRGSSYNSPLHF. The variable domain in full, with the rest retrieved from reference TRBV30 and TRBJ1-6, is SQTIHQWPATLVQPVGSPLSLECTVEGTSNPNLYWYRQAAGRGLQLLFYSVGIGQISSEVPQNLSASRPQDRQFILSSKKLLLSDSGFYLCAWRLRGSSYNSPLHFGNGTRLTVT.

The chain carries TRBV27 and TRBJ2-7, with 7 bases fitting TRBD1. Germline V CDR1 and CDR2: MNHEY, SMNVEV (reference sequence). This CDR3 region has 15 residues. The V and J ends lost 5 bases and 7 bases, in that order; junction bases with no gene match: 14. The CDR3: CASSPRTGLPREQYF. CDR3 sequence (DNA): TGTGCCAGCAGTCCCCGGACAGGTCTGCCTCGGGAGCAGTACTTC.

V gene TRBV6-5 combines with J gene TRBJ2-5, with 7 bases lining up with TRBD2. CDR1 is MNHEY and CDR2 is SVGAGI in the germline V gene. V was pared by 5 bases and J by 8 bases, with 14 bases of the junction left unmatched. The CDR3 length is 15 residues. CDR3 loop: CASSTEITSVGTQYF. CDR3 sequence (DNA): TGTGCCAGCAGTACCGAAATTACTAGCGTTGGTACCCAGTACTTC.